Listed here are 11 T cell receptor beta chains from one sample, sequenced in a study of T cell repertoires in cytomegalovirus infection. Their antigens remain unidentified. A single record per CDR3 protein comes from TCRdb applying MiXCR to the reads. The table shows some 350,000 distinct CDR3 sequences, with 34% occurring only once. The sequenced sample was cultured PBMCs, obtained from culture after CMV antigen stimulation. These receptors all come from a human donor in good health (CMV status not recorded). Some clones in this sample may be carry-over from other donors' samples.

The chain has TRBV6-2 or TRBV6-3 and TRBJ2-7; no clear D. Germline values: CDR1 MNHEY, CDR2 SVGEGT. This CDR3 is 13 amino acids long. Deletions cut 2 bases from V and 5 bases from J, with 10 bases between. The CDR3 region is CASSYGQNNEQYF. The CDR3, as DNA: TGTGCCAGCAGTTACGGTCAGAACAACGAGCAGTACTTC.

The gene calls are TRBV6-2 or TRBV6-3 and TRBJ2-1, with D possibly being TRBD1 (5 bases). CDR3 length equals 15 residues. Germline CDR1 and CDR2: MNHEY and SVGEGT. Trimming pared 3 bases from V and 2 bases from J, leaving 11 bases between. The CDR3 here is CASSYHRSTYNEQFF. The CDR3 DNA reads TGTGCCAGCAGTTATCACAGGTCGACCTACAATGAGCAGTTCTTC.

The rearrangement joins TRBV11-1 to TRBJ2-7; the match to TRBD2 covers 7 bases. This CDR3 spans 14 amino acids. Trimming took 3 bases from V and 7 from J; bases not matched to a gene: 9. From germline, CDR1 is SGHAT and CDR2 FQDESV (reference sequence). The CDR3 region is CASSFSGVLGEQYF. The CDR3 bases are TGTGCCAGCAGCTTCAGCGGGGTGTTGGGGGAGCAGTACTTC.

In its sample, this clonotype was seen a few times. The chain recombines TRBV4-1 with TRBJ2-3, with 7 positions matching TRBD2. The germline CDR1 and CDR2 sequences are MGHRA and YSYEKL. V lost 1 base, J lost 2 bases, and 3 bases stayed unmatched. CDR3 length: 15 amino acids. DNA for the CDR3: TGCGCCAGCAGCCAAGCTAGCGGATTCACAGATACGCAGTATTTT. It is translated as CASSQASGFTDTQYF.

The chain carries TRBV16 and TRBJ1-5; a weak D match, TRBD1 (5 bases). V was pared by 0 bases and J by 0 bases, with 15 bases between. Germline assignment: CDR1 KGHSY and CDR2 FQNENV. The CDR3 spans 18 residues. CDR3 sequence: CASSQSWAGGSSNQPQHF. In DNA form, the CDR3 reads TGTGCCAGCAGCCAATCCTGGGCCGGGGGGAGTAGCAATCAGCCCCAGCATTTT.

This clonotype showed up just a few times. CDR3 nucleotide sequence: TGTGCCAGCAGCTCGGGACAGGCGGGACGCGGGGAGCTGTTTTTT. Protein sequence: CASSSGQAGRGELFF. The chain has TRBV7-9 and TRBJ2-2; 8 nucleotides line up with TRBD1. The CDR3 runs 15 residues. CDR1 is SEHNR, CDR2 FQNEAQ, per germline (reference sequence). Unmatched junction bases numbered 8, after V lost 4 bases and J lost 7 bases.

This sequence joins TRBV7-9 and TRBJ2-5; D remains ambiguous. CDR1 is SEHNR, CDR2 FQNEAQ, per germline (reference sequence). Deletions cut 2 bases from V and 3 bases from J, with 4 bases between. The CDR3 is 12 residues long. The chain's CDR3 is CASSLLEETQYF. Written as DNA, the CDR3 is TGTGCCAGCAGCTTATTGGAAGAGACCCAGTACTTC.

The chain has TRBV11-3 and TRBJ2-1; 11 bases align to TRBD2. This CDR3 region has 16 residues. J lost 8 bases, V lost 5 bases, and 11 bases had no gene match. Germline V gene data show CDR1 as SGHNT and CDR2 as YENEEA. This CDR3 reads CASSPRGSGRAYEQFF. CDR3 in DNA: TGTGCCAGCAGCCCTCGGGGTAGCGGGAGGGCCTATGAGCAGTTCTTC.

This rearrangement joins TRBV29-1 to TRBJ2-3; D may be TRBD1 (5 bases). The germline V gene encodes CDR1 SQVTM and CDR2 ANQGSEA. The CDR3 spans 14 residues. The germline V and J ends were trimmed by 4 bases and 5 bases, with 16 bases remaining between them. The CDR3 reads CSVVRDSSQDTQYF. The CDR3 coding sequence is TGCAGCGTTGTTCGCGACAGCTCCCAAGATACGCAGTATTTT.

The gene calls are TRBV5-5 and TRBJ1-4; possible D gene TRBD1, 5 bases. Trimming took off 3 bases at V and 7 bases at J, with 16 bases between the two ends. This CDR3 is 15 amino acids long. CDR1 is SGHKS, CDR2 YYEKEE, per germline (reference sequence). CDR3 residues: CASSWRGVESEKLFF. The CDR3 DNA follows: TGTGCCAGCAGCTGGCGAGGGGTCGAAAGTGAAAAACTGTTTTTT.

A few counts support this clonotype. The genes are TRBV10-3 and TRBJ1-1; tentatively, D is TRBD1 (5 bases). Germline CDR1 is ENHRY and CDR2 is SYGVKD. The CDR3 loop spans 15 amino acids. The germline V and J ends were trimmed by 1 base and 1 base, with 10 bases remaining between them. The CDR3 protein is CAISEYTGTNTEAFF. DNA for the CDR3: TGTGCCATCAGTGAGTATACCGGGACGAACACTGAAGCTTTCTTT.